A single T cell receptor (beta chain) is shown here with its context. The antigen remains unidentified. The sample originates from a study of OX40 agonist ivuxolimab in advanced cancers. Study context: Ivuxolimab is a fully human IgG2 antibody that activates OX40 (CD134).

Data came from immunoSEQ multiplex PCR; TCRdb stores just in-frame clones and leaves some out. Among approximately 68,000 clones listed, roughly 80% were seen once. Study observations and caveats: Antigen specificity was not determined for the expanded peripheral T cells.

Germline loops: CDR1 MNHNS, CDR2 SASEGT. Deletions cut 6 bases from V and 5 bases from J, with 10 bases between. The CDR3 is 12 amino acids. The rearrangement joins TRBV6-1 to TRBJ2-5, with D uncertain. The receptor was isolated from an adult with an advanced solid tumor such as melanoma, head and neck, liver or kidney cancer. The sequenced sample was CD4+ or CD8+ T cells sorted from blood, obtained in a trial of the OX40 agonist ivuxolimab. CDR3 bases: TGTGCCAGCAGGGACCCCGCCGAGACCCAGTACTTC. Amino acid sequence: CASRDPAETQYF.